The 18 T cell receptor beta chains reported below all come from one sample, sequenced in a study of radiotherapy plus CTLA-4 blockade in lung cancer. Profiling relied on immunoSEQ multiplex PCR, and the TCRdb table lists in-frame clones only, not all of them. The table lists 75,000 to 100,000 clones, around 88% of them singletons. The material was peripheral blood, obtained from a patient treated with radiotherapy plus ipilimumab. The receptors were gathered from a human donor with non-small cell lung cancer that progressed on radiotherapy plus ipilimumab.

The CDR3 DNA reads as TGTGCCAGCAGCTTGTGGGACAGGGTCGATGAGCAGTTCTTC. Protein product: CASSLWDRVDEQFF. The chain links TRBV5-6 to TRBJ2-1, with 9 bases matching TRBD1. CDR1 and CDR2 (germline): SGHDT, YYEEEE. The trim removed 1 base at V and 8 bases at J, leaving 4 bases unmatched. CDR3 length: 14 residues.

The chain carries TRBV11-3 and TRBJ2-7; a possible D gene is TRBD2 (5 bases). This CDR3 comprises 16 residues. V was shortened by 3 bases and J by 3 bases, with 18 bases between the two germline ends. CDR1 is SGHNT, CDR2 YENEEA, per germline. CDR3 DNA: TGTGCCAGCAGCTTTCTCGGGCTAGCAGGATACTACGAGCAGTACTTC. Translation gives CASSFLGLAGYYEQYF.

A few counts support this clone. The chain employs TRBV2 and TRBJ2-2; no definite D call. CDR1 SNHLY and CDR2 FYNNEI come from the germline V gene. Trimming pared 7 bases from V and 3 bases from J, leaving 9 bases between. The CDR3 spans 13 residues. The CDR3, as DNA: TGTGCCAGCATGGAGAAACACACCGGGGAGCTGTTTTTT. As protein: CASMEKHTGELFF.

This sequence joins TRBV9 and TRBJ2-7, with D uncertain. Deletions cut 0 bases from V and 0 bases from J, with 7 bases between. This CDR3 has 14 residues. The germline V gene encodes CDR1 SGDLS and CDR2 YYNGEE. The CDR3 region has the DNA TGTGCCAGCAGCGTAGGGCCGAGCTCCTACGAGCAGTACTTC. Protein: CASSVGPSSYEQYF.

This clone was detected only once. The chain is built from TRBV5-6 and TRBJ2-5, with 7 bases that match TRBD1. The CDR3 spans 14 residues. Germline loops: CDR1 SGHDT, CDR2 YYEEEE. Trimming removed 6 bases from V and 2 bases from J; junction bases left unmatched: 7. The chain's CDR3 is CASTEGQWQETQYF. The CDR3 coding sequence is TGTGCCAGCACCGAGGGACAGTGGCAAGAGACCCAGTACTTC.

This chain uses TRBV10-3 with TRBJ2-1; 12 bases match TRBD2. V gave up 3 bases and J gave up 9 bases; unmatched junction bases: 15. CDR1 is ENHRY and CDR2 is SYGVKD in the germline V gene. There are 18 residues in the CDR3. The CDR3 spells CAISDPTGLAGGPAEQFF. CDR3 nucleotides: TGTGCCATCAGTGACCCAACCGGGCTAGCGGGAGGGCCTGCTGAGCAGTTCTTC.

This clone has just one count. The V call is TRBV9, the J call TRBJ1-1, with a weak D call TRBD1 (5 bases). Trimming removed 1 base at V and 1 base at J, with 11 bases between. CDR1 and CDR2 (germline): SGDLS, YYNGEE. The CDR3 contains 15 residues. The CDR3: CASSVRGVKNTEAFF. CDR3 bases: TGTGCCAGCAGCGTAAGGGGAGTTAAGAACACTGAAGCTTTCTTT.

The J gene is TRBJ2-1, the V gene TRBV10-1; perhaps TRBD1 as D (6 bases). Germline V gene lookup returns CDR1 WNHNN and CDR2 SYGVQD (reference sequence). This CDR3 is 15 amino acids long. The V gene lost 2 bases and the J gene lost 6 bases, with 14 bases spanning the gap. The CDR3 is CASSEVGANRNEQFF. DNA of the CDR3: TGCGCCAGCAGTGAGGTGGGGGCTAATCGCAATGAGCAGTTCTTC.

This chain connects TRBV29-1 to TRBJ2-5; TRBD2 matches 11 bases. The trim removed 5 bases at V and 2 bases at J, leaving 10 bases unmatched. The CDR3 covers 16 residues. The germline V gene has CDR1 SQVTM and CDR2 ANQGSEA. The DNA of the CDR3 is TGCAGCGTTACCCTGGGGACTAGCGGTCCTCAAGAGACCCAGTACTTC. The encoded protein is CSVTLGTSGPQETQYF.

The chain employs TRBV5-1 and TRBJ2-7, with TRBD2 as a possible D gene (5 bases). Trimming shortened V by 2 bases and J by 4 bases, and 10 bases separated the two germline ends. Germline-derived CDR1 and CDR2 are SGHRS and YFSETQ. The CDR3 is made up of 13 amino acids. The CDR3 DNA sequence: TGCGCCAGCAGCTTACTGACTACTTACGAGCAGTACTTC. It translates to CASSLLTTYEQYF.

A note on this clone: The junction does not match germline at one end; this may be a read error. The chain is built from TRBV7-7 and TRBJ2-5, with D perhaps TRBD1 (5 bases). Germline V gene lookup returns CDR1 SSHAT and CDR2 FNYEAQ (reference sequence). The CDR3 loop spans 16 amino acids. The CDR3: CASSLGSGHDGETQYF. In DNA, the CDR3 is TGTGCTAGCAGCTTAGGATCAGGACACGACGGGGAGACCCAGTACTTC.

The rearrangement links TRBV4-2 to TRBJ2-2; 8 positions match TRBD2. Germline V CDR1 and CDR2: LGHNA, YNFKEQ. The junction had 9 bases not matched to a gene; V was cut back by 0 bases and J by 6 bases. The length of the CDR3 is 17 residues. This CDR3 reads CASSQDRASGRSGELFF. The CDR3 nucleotides read TGTGCCAGCAGCCAAGATCGGGCCAGCGGGAGATCCGGGGAGCTGTTTTTT.

V is TRBV29-1 and J is TRBJ2-3, with TRBD1 as a possible D gene (7 bases). Germline assignment: CDR1 SQVTM and CDR2 ANQGSEA. This CDR3 region has 16 residues. Trimming removed 7 bases from V and 1 base from J, with 21 bases in between. The CDR3 DNA sequence: TGCAGCGGGGGGGAGACAGGGTTTGCGGGCACAGATACGCAGTATTTT. Translation gives CSGGETGFAGTDTQYF.

The rearrangement uses TRBV5-1 and TRBJ2-1, with TRBD2 identical over 8 bases. The V gene's germline CDR1 is SGHRS and CDR2 YFSETQ. The CDR3 loop spans 13 amino acids. V lost 5 bases, J lost 7 bases, and 5 bases stayed unmatched. DNA for the CDR3: TGCGCCAGCAGTTATAGCGGGAAGAATGAGCAGTTCTTC. Amino acids: CASSYSGKNEQFF.

The V and J genes are TRBV23-1 and TRBJ2-7, with 11 bases that match TRBD2. TRBV23-1 is assigned to the ORF class and has an uncertain function. The CDR3 loop spans 16 amino acids. The V segment lost 7 bases and the J segment 5 bases; nucleotides outside the gene matches: 13. The CDR3, as DNA: TGCGCCAGCATCCGGCTCGAACTAGCGGGAGAGGACGAGCAGTACTTC. Residues: CASIRLELAGEDEQYF.

This chain links TRBV6-1 with TRBJ2-7; D call uncertain. The germline CDR1 and CDR2 sequences are MNHNS and SASEGT. Deletions cut 6 bases from V and 0 bases from J, with 15 bases between. The CDR3 covers 15 residues. The CDR3 DNA reads as TGTGCCAGCAGCACGGAGCATGGTAGCTCCTACGAGCAGTACTTC. Translation gives CASSTEHGSSYEQYF.

V and J are TRBV5-4 and TRBJ2-5, with D possibly TRBD1 on 6 matching bases. The CDR3 runs 16 residues. Germline CDR1 is SGHNT and CDR2 is YYREEE (reference sequence). V was shortened by 0 bases and J by 0 bases, with 12 bases between the two germline ends. In DNA, the CDR3 is TGTGCCAGCAGCTTGGTCAGGGGCCGGTACCAAGAGACCCAGTACTTC. Amino acid sequence: CASSLVRGRYQETQYF.

The gene calls are TRBV6-5 and TRBJ1-6; D is undetermined. V dropped 6 bases and J dropped 1 base, with 10 bases sitting between them. This CDR3 spans 15 amino acids. Germline V lookup: CDR1 MNHEY, CDR2 SVGAGI. This CDR3 reads CASSTARSYNSPLHF. Written as DNA, the CDR3 is TGTGCCAGCAGCACCGCCAGGTCCTATAATTCACCCCTCCACTTT.